The subject of this entry is one T cell receptor (beta chain). Its antigen is currently not known. One base away there is no much larger clone; base qualities are not given. The sample contains more than one DNA sequence encoding this CDR3. The data stem from a study of shared clonotypes between healthy human individuals (dated by TCRdb to about 2020). Some background on the complete study: The cohort comprised a couple of women and a few men aged 18 to 49 years. For each donor, three plates each were used for CD4 naive and CD4 memory, two plates were used for CD8 naive, and one plate was used for CD8 memory. The study deeply sequenced blood TCR repertoires of about five healthy adults to estimate repertoire size and the extent of clonotype sharing between individuals. Libraries were prepared and TCR repertoires were sequenced by different laboratories using diverse techniques, in order to increase sequencing depth and limit assay-specific biases. Between about 0.94 and 8.9 billion PBMCs per donor were obtained by leukapheresis.

Overall study results and their limits: About 4.5% of naive CD4, roughly 3.5% of naive CD8, approximately 2.2% of memory CD4, and 0.35% to 0.5% of memory CD8 clonotypes were shared across several donors. Incomplete sequencing was indicated by rarefaction of sorted-subset datasets, despite the large sequencing depth. Estimated clonotype richness was generally larger for naive than for memory subsets. Pairwise subsampling led to the expectation that sequencing depth would affect the degree of clonotype sharing among donors. Sampling was restricted to blood, and TCR repertoires in tissue are likely to differ from TCR repertoires in blood. The small number of donors limited the genetic and exposure-history diversity represented. Higher generation probabilities were observed for clonotypes shared by all four sorted-subset donors than for non-shared clonotypes.

Using the deep immunoSEQ assay, multiplex PCR amplified TCR CDR3 regions from genomic DNA. Extracted genomic DNA from each cell subset was spread evenly across all wells of several immunoSEQ 96-well plates, with each plate serving as a replicate. Each replicate PCR for sorted subsets received approximately 200 ng genomic DNA, equal to about 29,000 T cell genomes. Purified libraries were quantified with a Qubit 3.0 fluorometer, sized on a Bioanalyzer 2100, and re-quantified with the KAPA Library Quantification kit. A separate single-read 150-cycle Illumina NextSeq 550 flow cell was used to sequence each immunoSEQ 96-well plate. The authors' analysis ran thus. The immunoSEQ output contained only junctional sequences without quality scores, so filtering could not match that applied to full-length reads. To assign V/J genes and CDR3, sequences were annotated against IMGT germline references using PyIR, a Python wrapper for IgBLAST v1.9. Reads with weak V/J assignments (E-value above 1e-6), missing CDR3, stop codons, out-of-frame junctions, or ambiguous translated residues were removed. A V3J clonotype was defined by an identical inferred V gene, J gene, and CDR3 amino acid sequence. Percentage overlap between repertoires was calculated by dividing the number of shared unique clonotypes by the size of the smaller repertoire. RTK rarefaction, the Chao1 estimator, and Recon v2.1 estimates of unobserved clonotypes were used to assess repertoire richness. Generation probabilities were computed with OLGA for all TCRbeta clonotypes obtained by the gDNA method from several donors. Entries here come from immuneACCESS through TCRdb and include only in-frame sequences with V and J called. Some clones fail to appear in such tables; in the studies checked, an unresolved V gene covers under half of the shortfall, and the cause of the remainder is unknown. The V and J calls and clone size were taken over from that table, and D and trimming were inferred from the DNA. The sample table records about 2.1 million clones; 93% of these occur just once. In total, the top ten clones hold over 1.5% of the sample.

The CDR3 holds 11 amino acids from the cysteine to the phenylalanine. Solely the CDR3 DNA is kept, with 33 bases framed from the first base. Per the germline V gene (reference sequence), GTSNPN is the CDR1 and SVGIG is the CDR2. V loses 3 bases of germline sequence and J loses 7 bases, and the interval between the two ends is 10 bases. CD8 naive samples were obtained by positive selection for CCR7 among CD45RO-negative cells, yielding a CD45RA+CCR7+ population from which TemRA cells were excluded. The donors were healthy, HIV-negative adults with no recently reported acute infections or vaccinations. Every donor was a Caucasian adult living in Nashville, Tennessee, USA. Blood was collected by leukapheresis, and PBMCs were isolated by Ficoll-Histopaque density gradient centrifugation and then cryopreserved in liquid nitrogen vapor phase. Analytical flow cytometry was used to check the purity and quantity of each magnetically sorted T cell population. Genomic DNA was isolated from every sorted fraction and measured by UV absorbance on a Nanodrop 2000c.

This receptor was taken from a young man in good health. Some clones in this sample may be carry-over from other donors' samples. The chain couples TRBV30 to TRBJ2-7; the D gene is perhaps TRBD2, from 6 matching bases. Sample: naive CD8+ T cells from PBMCs. Per the publication, the cell subset or site label means: CD45RA+CCR7+. CDR3 sequence: CAWSPGREQYF. The DNA reads TGTGCCTGGAGCCCAGGGAGGGAGCAGTACTTC.